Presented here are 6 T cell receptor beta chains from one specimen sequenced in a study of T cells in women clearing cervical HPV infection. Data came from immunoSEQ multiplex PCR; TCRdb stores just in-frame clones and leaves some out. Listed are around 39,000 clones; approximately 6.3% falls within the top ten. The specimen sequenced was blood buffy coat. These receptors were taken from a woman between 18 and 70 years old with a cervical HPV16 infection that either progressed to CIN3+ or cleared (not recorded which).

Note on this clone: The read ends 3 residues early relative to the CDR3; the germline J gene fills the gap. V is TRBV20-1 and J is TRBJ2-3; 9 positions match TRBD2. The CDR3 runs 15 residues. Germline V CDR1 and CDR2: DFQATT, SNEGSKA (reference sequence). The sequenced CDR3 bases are TGCAGTGCTAGGGAAAGTCTAGCGGGATGGGAGACG. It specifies CSARESLAGWET. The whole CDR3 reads CSARESLAGWETQYF.

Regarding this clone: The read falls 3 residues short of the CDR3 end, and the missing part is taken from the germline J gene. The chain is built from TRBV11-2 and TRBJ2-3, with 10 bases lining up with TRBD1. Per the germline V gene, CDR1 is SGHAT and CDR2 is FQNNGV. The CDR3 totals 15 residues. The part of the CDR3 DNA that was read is TGTGCCAGCAGTGACGGGGGACAGGGGTGGCAGACG. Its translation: CASSDGGQGWQT. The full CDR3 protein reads CASSDGGQGWQTQYF.

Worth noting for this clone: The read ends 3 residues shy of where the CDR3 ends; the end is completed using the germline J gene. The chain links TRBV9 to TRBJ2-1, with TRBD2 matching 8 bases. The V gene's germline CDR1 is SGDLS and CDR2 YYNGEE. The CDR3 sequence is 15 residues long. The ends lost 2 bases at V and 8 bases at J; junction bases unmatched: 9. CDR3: CASSVSAGGGDEQFF. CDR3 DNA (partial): TGTGCCAGCAGCGTTTCCGCGGGAGGCGGCGATGAG.

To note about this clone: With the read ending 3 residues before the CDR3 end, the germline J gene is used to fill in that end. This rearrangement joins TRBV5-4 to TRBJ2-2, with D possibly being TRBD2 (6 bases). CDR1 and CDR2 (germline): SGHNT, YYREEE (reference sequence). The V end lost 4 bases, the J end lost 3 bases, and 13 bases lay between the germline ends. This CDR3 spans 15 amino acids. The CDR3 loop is CASSPTSSHTGELFF. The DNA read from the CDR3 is TGTGCCAGCAGCCCAACTAGCTCCCACACCGGGGAG. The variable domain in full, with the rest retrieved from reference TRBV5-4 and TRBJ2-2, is ETGVTQSPTHLIKTRGQQVTLRCSSQSGHNTVSWYQQALGQGPQFIFQYYREEENGRGNFPPRFSGLQFPNYSSELNVNALELDDSALYLCASSPTSSHTGELFFGEGSRLTVL.

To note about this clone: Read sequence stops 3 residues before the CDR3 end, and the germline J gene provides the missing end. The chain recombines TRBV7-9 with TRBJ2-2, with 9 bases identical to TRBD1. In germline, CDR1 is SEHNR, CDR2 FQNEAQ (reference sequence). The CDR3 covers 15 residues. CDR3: CASSFPRDRASPLFF. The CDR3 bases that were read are TGTGCCAGCAGCTTCCCCCGGGACAGGGCCTCACCG. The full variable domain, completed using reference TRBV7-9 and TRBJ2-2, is DTGVSQNPRHKITKRGQNVTFRCDPISEHNRLYWYRQTLGQGPEFLTYFQNEAQLEKSRLLSDRFSAERPKGSFSTLEIQRTEQGDSAMYLCASSFPRDRASPLFFGEGSRLTVL.

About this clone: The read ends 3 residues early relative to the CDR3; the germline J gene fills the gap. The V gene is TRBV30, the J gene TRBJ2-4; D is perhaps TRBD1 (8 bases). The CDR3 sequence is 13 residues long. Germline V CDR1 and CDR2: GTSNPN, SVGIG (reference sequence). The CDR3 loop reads CARSGGRDYGQYF. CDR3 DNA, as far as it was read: TGTGCCCGATCAGGGGGCCGGGACTATGGT.